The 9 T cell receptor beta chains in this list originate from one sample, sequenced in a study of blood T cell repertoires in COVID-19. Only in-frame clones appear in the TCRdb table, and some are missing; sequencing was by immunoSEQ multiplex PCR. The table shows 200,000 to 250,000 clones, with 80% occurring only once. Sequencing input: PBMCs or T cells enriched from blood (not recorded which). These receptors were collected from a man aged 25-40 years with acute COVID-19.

The DNA of the CDR3 is TGTGCCAGCAGTGAGTTAAGCGTCACTGGCACAGATACGCAGTATTTT. Translating gives CASSELSVTGTDTQYF. This chain links TRBV2 with TRBJ2-3; no reliable D call. The CDR3 covers 16 residues. Trimming removed 3 bases from V and 1 base from J, with 14 bases in between. The V gene's germline CDR1 is SNHLY and CDR2 FYNNEI. Looking up the rest from reference TRBV2 and TRBJ2-3 gives the full variable domain: EPEVTQTPSHQVTQMGQEVILRCVPISNHLYFYWYRQILGQKVEFLVSFYNNEISEKSEIFDDQFSVERPDGSNFTLKIRSTKLEDSAMYFCASSELSVTGTDTQYFGPGTRLTVL.

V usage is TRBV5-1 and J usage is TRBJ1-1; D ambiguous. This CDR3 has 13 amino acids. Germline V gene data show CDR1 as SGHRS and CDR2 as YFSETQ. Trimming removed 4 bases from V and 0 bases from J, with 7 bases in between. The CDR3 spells CASSVRVNTEAFF. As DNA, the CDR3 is TGCGCCAGCAGCGTCCGGGTGAACACTGAAGCTTTCTTT.

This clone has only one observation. DNA for the CDR3: TGCGCCAGCAGCTTGGTACCCCAGGGGGATACGCAGTATTTT. This gives the protein CASSLVPQGDTQYF. This chain links TRBV5-1 with TRBJ2-3, with a tentative D call TRBD1 (6 bases). Germline-derived CDR1 and CDR2 are SGHRS and YFSETQ. The CDR3 consists of 14 residues. V lost 0 bases to trimming and J lost 6 bases, with 11 bases between them.

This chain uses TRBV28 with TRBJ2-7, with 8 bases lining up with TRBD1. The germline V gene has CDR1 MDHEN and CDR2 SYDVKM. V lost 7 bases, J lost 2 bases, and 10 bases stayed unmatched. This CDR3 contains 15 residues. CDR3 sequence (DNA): TGTGCCAGCACCCAGGGGGCTGACATAGCCTACGAGCAGTACTTC. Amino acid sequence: CASTQGADIAYEQYF.

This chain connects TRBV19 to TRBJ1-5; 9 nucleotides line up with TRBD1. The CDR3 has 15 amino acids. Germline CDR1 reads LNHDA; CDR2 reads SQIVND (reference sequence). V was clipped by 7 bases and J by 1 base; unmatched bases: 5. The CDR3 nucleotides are TGTGCCAGTACCTCGGACAGGGGAAGCAATCAGCCCCAGCATTTT. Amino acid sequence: CASTSDRGSNQPQHF. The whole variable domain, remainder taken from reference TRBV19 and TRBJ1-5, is DGGITQSPKYLFRKEGQNVTLSCEQNLNHDAMYWYRQDPGQGLRLIYYSQIVNDFQKGDIAEGYSVSREKKESFPLTVTSAQKNPTAFYLCASTSDRGSNQPQHFGDGTRLSIL.

In DNA, the CDR3 is TGTGCCAGCAGCCCACGGCGAGCGGGGGGCCTTAACACAGATACGCAGTATTTT. Its protein is CASSPRRAGGLNTDTQYF. The gene calls are TRBV7-6 and TRBJ2-3, with 9 positions matching TRBD2. V lost 5 bases to trimming and J lost 2 bases; unmatched junction nucleotides: 14. Germline CDR1 and CDR2: SGHVS and FNYEAQ. The CDR3 runs to 18 residues.

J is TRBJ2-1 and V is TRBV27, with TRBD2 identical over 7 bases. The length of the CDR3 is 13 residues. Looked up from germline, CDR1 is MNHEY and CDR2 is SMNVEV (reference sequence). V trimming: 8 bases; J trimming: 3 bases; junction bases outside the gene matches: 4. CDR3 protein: CASRERGYNEQFF. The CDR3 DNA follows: TGTGCCAGCCGGGAGCGGGGCTACAATGAGCAGTTCTTC.

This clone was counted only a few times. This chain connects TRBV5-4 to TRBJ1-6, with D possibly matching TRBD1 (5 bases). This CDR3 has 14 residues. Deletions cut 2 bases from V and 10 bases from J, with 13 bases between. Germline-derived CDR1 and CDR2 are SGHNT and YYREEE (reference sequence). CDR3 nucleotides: TGTGCCAGCAGCTTAGGAAGGGGTTACTCACCCCTCCACTTT. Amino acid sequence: CASSLGRGYSPLHF.

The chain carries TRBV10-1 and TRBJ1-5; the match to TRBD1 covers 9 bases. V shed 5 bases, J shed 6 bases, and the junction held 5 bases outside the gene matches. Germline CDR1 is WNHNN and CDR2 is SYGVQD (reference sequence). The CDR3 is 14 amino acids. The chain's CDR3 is CASSPTGGSQPQHF. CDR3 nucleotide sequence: TGCGCCAGCAGTCCCACAGGGGGCAGTCAGCCCCAGCATTTT.